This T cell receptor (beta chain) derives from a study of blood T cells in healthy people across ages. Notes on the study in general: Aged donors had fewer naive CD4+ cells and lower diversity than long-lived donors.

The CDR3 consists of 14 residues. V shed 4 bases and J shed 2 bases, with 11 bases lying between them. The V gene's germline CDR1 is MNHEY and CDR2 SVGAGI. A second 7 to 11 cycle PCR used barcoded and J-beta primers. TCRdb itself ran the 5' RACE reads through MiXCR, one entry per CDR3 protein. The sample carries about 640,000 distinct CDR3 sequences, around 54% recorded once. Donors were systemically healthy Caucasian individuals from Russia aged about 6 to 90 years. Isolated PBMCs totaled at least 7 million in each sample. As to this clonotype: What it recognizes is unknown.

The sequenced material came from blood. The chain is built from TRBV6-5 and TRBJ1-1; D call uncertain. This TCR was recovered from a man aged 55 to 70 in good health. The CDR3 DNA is TGTGCCAGCAGTTCCCGGGTCCGTAACACTGAAGCTTTCTTT. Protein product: CASSSRVRNTEAFF.